This T cell receptor (beta chain) came from a study of T cell responses to AZD1222 COVID-19 vaccine. Assay used: immunoSEQ multiplex PCR; TCRdb lists only in-frame clones, some missing. Here the sample spans 100,000 to 120,000 clones, 85% to 90% being singletons. The CDR3 totals 13 residues. Germline CDR1 is KGHDR and CDR2 is SFDVKD. V lost 6 bases and J 4 bases, leaving 11 bases between the germline ends. The TCR originated in an adult in good health. The chain employs TRBV24-1 and TRBJ1-1; D unclear. The source material was peripheral blood, sampled on day 0 of AZD1222 vaccination. CDR3 DNA sequence: TGTGCCACCAGTCCCTCAACGGCCACTGAAGCTTTCTTT. Protein sequence: CATSPSTATEAFF.